The 20 T cell receptor beta chains below were found in one sample sequenced in a study of siplizumab effects on memory and regulatory T cells. Method: immunoSEQ multiplex PCR; TCRdb's copy keeps in-frame clones and lacks some. The sample has tens of thousands of clones; around 97% are singletons. Sequencing input: naive CD8+ T cells sorted from blood. All receptors come from a human donor in good health.

V usage is TRBV27 and J usage is TRBJ2-3; a possible D gene is TRBD2 (5 bases). The length of the CDR3 is 12 residues. Trimming stripped 4 bases from V and 7 bases from J, with 9 bases between. Looked up from germline, CDR1 is MNHEY and CDR2 is SMNVEV (reference sequence). CDR3 protein: CASSSEGHTQYF. CDR3 bases: TGTGCCAGCAGTTCAGAGGGCCATACGCAGTATTTT.

The rearrangement links TRBV30 to TRBJ2-6; D unresolved. The CDR3 loop spans 12 amino acids. V gave up 8 bases and J gave up 5 bases, with 10 bases separating them. In germline, CDR1 is GTSNPN, CDR2 SVGIG (reference sequence). CDR3 sequence (DNA): TGTGCCCACTGGAATTGGGCCAACGTCCTGACTTTC. It is translated as CAHWNWANVLTF.

CDR3 sequence: CASSQDSGGYYEQYF. For the CDR3, the DNA is TGCGCCAGCAGCCAAGACTCCGGGGGATACTACGAGCAGTACTTC. The chain recombines TRBV4-1 with TRBJ2-7; TRBD2 might be the D (6 bases). Germline CDR1 reads MGHRA; CDR2 reads YSYEKL. V lost 0 bases, J lost 3 bases, and 12 bases lay in between. This CDR3 is 15 amino acids long.

The chain is built from TRBV6-5 and TRBJ2-1; no reliable D call. Germline-derived CDR1 and CDR2 are MNHEY and SVGAGI. With 0 bases removed from V and 7 bases from J, the gap between germline ends came to 7 bases. CDR3 length: 13 amino acids. The CDR3 sequence is CASSYSIGNEQFF. For the CDR3, the DNA is TGTGCCAGCAGTTACTCCATAGGGAATGAGCAGTTCTTC.

V and J are TRBV7-3 and TRBJ2-3; no definite D call. Between the trimmed V and J ends, which lost 2 bases and 6 bases, there was a span of 6 bases. The CDR3 runs to 12 residues. CDR1 and CDR2 (germline): SGHTA, FQGTGA. The CDR3 region is CASSLGVDTQYF. The CDR3 DNA is TGTGCCAGCAGCTTAGGAGTGGATACGCAGTATTTT. Full variable domain (missing parts from reference TRBV7-3 and TRBJ2-3): GAGVSQTPSNKVTEKGKYVELRCDPISGHTALYWYRQSLGQGPEFLIYFQGTGAADDSGLPNDRFFAVRPEGSVSTLKIQRTERGDSAVYLCASSLGVDTQYFGPGTRLTVL.

This rearrangement joins TRBV11-2 to TRBJ2-7; 7 positions agree with TRBD1. The trim removed 0 bases at V and 2 bases at J, leaving 13 bases unmatched. CDR1 SGHAT and CDR2 FQNNGV come from the germline V gene. This CDR3 is 18 amino acids long. The CDR3 spells CASSLDIVPGQGAYEQYF. CDR3 sequence (DNA): TGTGCCAGCAGCTTAGATATAGTTCCGGGGCAGGGGGCCTACGAGCAGTACTTC.

The gene calls are TRBV13 and TRBJ2-7; 11 nucleotides agree with TRBD2. Germline V gene data show CDR1 as PRHDT and CDR2 as FYEKMQ (reference sequence). The CDR3 is made up of 15 amino acids. V was pared by 5 bases and J by 4 bases, with 7 bases of the junction left unmatched. The CDR3 loop reads CASSQARTSGYEQYF. Written as DNA, the CDR3 is TGTGCCAGCAGCCAAGCGAGGACTAGCGGGTACGAGCAGTACTTC.

The chain couples TRBV30 to TRBJ1-1, with 7 nucleotides matching TRBD1. The CDR3 has 11 residues. V lost 3 bases, J lost 8 bases, and 3 bases stayed unmatched. CDR1 and CDR2 (germline): GTSNPN, SVGIG (reference sequence). The CDR3 nucleotides read TGTGCCTGGAGCCTGGACAGGGAAGCTTTCTTT. Protein product: CAWSLDREAFF.

This rearrangement joins TRBV7-9 to TRBJ2-2, with a weak D call TRBD2 (7 bases). CDR3 size: 16 residues. From germline, CDR1 is SEHNR and CDR2 FQNEAQ (reference sequence). V lost 7 bases, J lost 5 bases, and 20 bases lay in between. The CDR3 bases are TGTGCCAGCACAAACCATGTAGGGGGGGCGACCGGGGAGCTGTTTTTT. It translates to CASTNHVGGATGELFF.

V usage is TRBV6-6 and J usage is TRBJ2-3; D is uncertain. Trimming cost V 0 bases and J 5 bases, with 3 bases left between them. CDR1 and CDR2 from the germline V gene are MNHNY and SVGAGI (reference sequence). This CDR3 region has 12 residues. This CDR3 is CASSYSLDTQYF. Written as DNA, the CDR3 is TGTGCCAGCAGTTACTCGTTAGATACGCAGTATTTT.

V and J are TRBV18 and TRBJ2-7; a weak D match, TRBD2 (6 bases). The length of the CDR3 is 13 residues. Germline-derived CDR1 and CDR2 are KGHSH and LQKENI. V was shortened by 1 base and J by 5 bases, with 9 bases between the two germline ends. CDR3 bases: TGTGCCAGCTCACCACTTTCGGGGGACGAGCAGTACTTC. Amino acid sequence: CASSPLSGDEQYF.

This chain connects TRBV9 to TRBJ1-2, with 8 bases fitting TRBD1. This CDR3 comprises 17 residues. The germline gives CDR1 SGDLS, CDR2 YYNGEE. V gave up 5 bases and J gave up 6 bases; unmatched junction bases: 18. CDR3 sequence reads: CASSAGGQVARRDGYTF. The CDR3 region has the DNA TGTGCCAGCAGTGCGGGGGGACAGGTAGCGAGGCGAGATGGCTACACCTTC. Drawing the rest from reference TRBV9 and TRBJ1-2, the complete variable domain is DSGVTQTPKHLITATGQRVTLRCSPRSGDLSVYWYQQSLDQGLQFLIQYYNGEERAKGNILERFSAQQFPDLHSELNLSSLELGDSALYFCASSAGGQVARRDGYTFGSGTRLTVV.

The chain combines TRBV18 with TRBJ1-2, with TRBD1 as a possible D gene (5 bases). The CDR3 has 15 amino acids. Looked up from germline, CDR1 is KGHSH and CDR2 is LQKENI. Trimming took off 1 base at V and 4 bases at J, with 13 bases between the two ends. The CDR3 DNA sequence: TGTGCCAGCTCACCACTGGAAGGGGCGGTCTATGGCTACACCTTC. Its translation is CASSPLEGAVYGYTF.

The rearrangement links TRBV4-3 to TRBJ2-7; 10 nucleotides agree with TRBD2. Germline V lookup: CDR1 LGHNA, CDR2 YSLEER. With V trimmed by 4 bases and J by 2 bases, 5 bases remained unmatched. CDR3 length equals 15 residues. CDR3 amino acids: CASSPGTSETYEQYF. CDR3 DNA sequence: TGCGCCAGCAGCCCGGGGACTAGCGAGACCTACGAGCAGTACTTC.

V is TRBV28 and J is TRBJ1-2; 9 bases are a match to TRBD1. CDR3 length equals 18 residues. J lost 0 bases, V lost 7 bases, and 15 bases had no gene match. Per the germline V gene, CDR1 is MDHEN and CDR2 is SYDVKM. As DNA, the CDR3 is TGTGCCAGCACCCTTTTGGGGACAGGGCAGGGGTCTAACTATGGCTACACCTTC. Its protein product is CASTLLGTGQGSNYGYTF.

The V gene is TRBV19, the J gene TRBJ2-1, with TRBD2 matching over 11 bases. V lost 2 bases to trimming and J lost 2 bases; unmatched junction nucleotides: 2. Germline lookup yields CDR1 LNHDA and CDR2 SQIVND (reference sequence). The CDR3 totals 16 residues. The CDR3 region is CASSILAGGPYNEQFF. The CDR3 DNA reads TGTGCCAGTAGTATACTAGCGGGGGGCCCCTACAATGAGCAGTTCTTC.

V gene TRBV27 combines with J gene TRBJ2-5; no reliable D call. CDR1 is MNHEY, CDR2 SMNVEV, per germline (reference sequence). V lost 5 bases to trimming and J lost 4 bases, with 8 bases between them. This CDR3 is 12 amino acids long. CDR3: CASSPPGETQYF. The CDR3 bases are TGTGCCAGCAGTCCTCCGGGAGAGACCCAGTACTTC.

The V and J genes are TRBV7-9 and TRBJ2-7, with TRBD1 identical over 10 bases. The germline gives CDR1 SEHNR, CDR2 FQNEAQ (reference sequence). The CDR3 has 15 residues. V shed 5 bases and J 3 bases; nucleotides not matched to a gene: 7. The CDR3 sequence: CASSVGQGLRYEQYF. CDR3 DNA sequence: TGTGCCAGCAGCGTGGGACAGGGGTTGCGCTACGAGCAGTACTTC.

This sequence joins TRBV18 and TRBJ2-3; 7 bases line up with TRBD2. CDR3 length: 16 amino acids. Germline V lookup: CDR1 KGHSH, CDR2 LQKENI. The V gene end was trimmed by 3 bases and the J gene end by 0 bases; junction bases not matched to a gene: 6. The CDR3 region has the DNA TGTGCCAGCTCACCGTCAACTAGCGTTAGCACAGATACGCAGTATTTT. Protein: CASSPSTSVSTDTQYF.

This rearrangement joins TRBV19 to TRBJ2-3; D gene unclear. The V gene's germline CDR1 is LNHDA and CDR2 SQIVND (reference sequence). V lost 7 bases to trimming and J lost 0 bases, with 11 bases between them. The CDR3 length is 14 residues. The CDR3 nucleotides are TGTGCCAGTACCCCGGACGGCAGCACAGATACGCAGTATTTT. Translating gives CASTPDGSTDTQYF. The full variable domain, in which reference TRBV19 and TRBJ2-3 provide the parts outside the CDR3, is DGGITQSPKYLFRKEGQNVTLSCEQNLNHDAMYWYRQDPGQGLRLIYYSQIVNDFQKGDIAEGYSVSREKKESFPLTVTSAQKNPTAFYLCASTPDGSTDTQYFGPGTRLTVL.